The clone carrying this T cell receptor (beta chain) occurred a few times. Antigen specificity is unknown. Deletions cut 4 bases from V and 1 base from J, with 8 bases between. There are 13 residues in the CDR3. Germline CDR1 SGHNT, CDR2 YYREEE (reference sequence). These data are taken from a study of beta chain features in type 1 diabetes. Study summary: Summed over all samples, the examined sorted cells came to 100 million to 130 million. Study-level points and caveats: Moderately but significantly shorter TCRB CDR3s were found in Type 1 diabetes patients in all four CD4+ subsets.

The sequenced template was cDNA made from the entire isolated RNA. Sequenced by immunoSEQ multiplex PCR; TCRdb stores in-frame clones only, minus some. The table shows 680,000 or so clones, with roughly 12% occurring only once. Sequencing used naive CD4+ T cells from blood. The chain recombines TRBV5-4 with TRBJ2-5; unclear D gene. The receptor comes from a man aged 18 to 30 with type 1 diabetes. CDR3 nucleotides: TGTGCCAGCAGCGGCGGAATCCAAGAGACCCAGTACTTC. Translation gives CASSGGIQETQYF.